These 27 T cell receptor beta chains originate from one sample sequenced in a study of vaccination and CD4 T cells after COVID-19. Sequencing of cultured CD4+ T cell DNA used the Oncomine TCR Beta short-read assay. TCRdb reprocessed the PCR reads via MiXCR and lists one record per CDR3 protein. Among about 15,000 distinct CDR3 sequences, about 47% were seen once, and the ten largest hold approximately 8%. Antigen specificity for these receptors is unknown. Treatment indicated: roughly 10-day PBMC culture with coronavirus spike peptide pools or control peptides (ViraFEST assay). Sequenced material: CD4+ T cells from blood, cultured in vitro. These receptors all stem from a human donor who had recovered from COVID-19.

The V call is TRBV20-1, the J call TRBJ2-5; tentative D call: TRBD2 (6 bases). This CDR3 contains 16 residues. V shed 1 base and J shed 1 base, with 16 bases lying between them. Germline CDR1 is DFQATT and CDR2 is SNEGSKA (reference sequence). CDR3 bases: TGCAGTGCTAGAGGCGCGGGGCGCGGATTCCAAGAGACCCAGTACTTC. Translated: CSARGAGRGFQETQYF.

The chain has TRBV24-1 and TRBJ2-1; TRBD2 matches at 9 bases. The CDR3 spans 17 residues. Losses at the gene ends were 5 bases for V and 8 bases for J; bases not matched to a gene: 15. Germline CDR1 and CDR2: KGHDR and SFDVKD. CDR3 sequence: CATSAAWASGAPDEQFF. The CDR3 DNA follows: TGTGCCACCAGTGCTGCTTGGGCTAGCGGGGCCCCCGATGAGCAGTTCTTC.

This sequence joins TRBV7-8 and TRBJ2-7; possibly TRBD1 for D (6 bases). The CDR3 extends over 14 amino acids. The germline V gene encodes CDR1 SGHVS and CDR2 FQNEAQ. The V and J ends lost 5 bases and 7 bases respectively, with 18 bases between them. Written as DNA, the CDR3 is TGTGCCAGCAGCGTACAGGGTTCCTTTAGTGAGCAGTACTTC. The encoded protein is CASSVQGSFSEQYF.

The V gene is TRBV20-1, the J gene TRBJ2-3; TRBD2 aligns across 9 bases. The germline V gene has CDR1 DFQATT and CDR2 SNEGSKA (reference sequence). The CDR3 is 14 amino acids. The V gene end was trimmed by 7 bases and the J gene end by 4 bases; junction bases not matched to a gene: 9. The CDR3 spells CSGLREGRADTQYF. As DNA, the CDR3 is TGCAGTGGATTGCGGGAGGGCCGAGCAGATACGCAGTATTTT.

With respect to this clonotype: At one end the junction does not follow the germline gene, possibly because of a read error. The V gene is TRBV10-2, the J gene TRBJ2-1; 10 positions match TRBD1. The CDR3 consists of 19 residues. Germline CDR1 reads WSHSY; CDR2 reads SAAADI. CDR3 in amino acids: CASSGEYTSGTGAYNEQFF. Written as DNA, the CDR3 is TGTGCCAGCAGTGGAGAGTATACGTCCGGGACAGGGGCCTACAATGAGCAGTTCTTC.

The chain has TRBV29-1 and TRBJ1-1, with TRBD1 as a possible D gene (6 bases). The CDR3 spans 12 residues. V shed 6 bases and J shed 8 bases, with 16 bases lying between them. Germline V gives CDR1 SQVTM, CDR2 ANQGSEA. CDR3 in amino acids: CSVGHRDREAFF. CDR3 DNA sequence: TGCAGCGTCGGGCACAGGGACCGAGAAGCTTTCTTT.

The genes are TRBV7-2 and TRBJ2-7; weak D call: TRBD2 (6 bases). The J call may be in error: the DNA end matches TRBJ2-5 better. Germline loops: CDR1 SGHTA, CDR2 FQGNSA. The CDR3 loop spans 14 amino acids. CDR3 protein: CASSLAGGGETQYF. Here the CDR3 DNA reads TGTGCCAGCAGCTTAGCGGGAGGAGGGGAGACCCAGTACTTC.

The gene calls are TRBV2 and TRBJ1-1; 7 bases are shared with TRBD1. Germline CDR1 is SNHLY and CDR2 is FYNNEI. This CDR3 has 13 amino acids. With 6 bases clipped from V and 2 bases from J, the junction kept 3 bases outside the gene matches. The CDR3 is CASRDRFNTEAFF. The CDR3 nucleotides are TGTGCCAGCAGGGACAGGTTTAACACTGAAGCTTTCTTT. Variable domain in full (rest from reference TRBV2 and TRBJ1-1): EPEVTQTPSHQVTQMGQEVILRCVPISNHLYFYWYRQILGQKVEFLVSFYNNEISEKSEIFDDQFSVERPDGSNFTLKIRSTKLEDSAMYFCASRDRFNTEAFFGQGTRLTVV.

This clonotype is a singleton in its sample. The chain has TRBV4-1 and TRBJ2-4; 10 bases line up with TRBD1. The CDR3 consists of 18 residues. CDR1 and CDR2 from the germline V gene are MGHRA and YSYEKL. V trimming: 3 bases; J trimming: 0 bases; junction bases outside the gene matches: 8. The chain's CDR3 is CASSHTEDRGLAKNIQYF. The CDR3 DNA sequence: TGCGCCAGCAGCCATACCGAAGACAGGGGGCTAGCCAAAAACATTCAGTACTTC.

The sample holds a few counts of this clonotype. The chain couples TRBV7-2 to TRBJ2-5; 7 bases line up with TRBD2. Germline lookup yields CDR1 SGHTA and CDR2 FQGNSA. The CDR3 extends over 13 amino acids. V lost 7 bases and J lost 5; bases outside the gene matches: 7. CDR3 DNA: TGTGCCAGCACTCTGGGGGGGAGGGAGACCCAGTACTTC. Translation: CASTLGGRETQYF.

The chain uses TRBV7-8 and TRBJ2-4; unclear D gene. Trimming shortened V by 0 bases and J by 0 bases, and 15 bases separated the two germline ends. The length of the CDR3 is 18 residues. In germline, CDR1 is SGHVS, CDR2 FQNEAQ. CDR3 protein: CASSLAYLGSLAKNIQYF. The DNA for the CDR3 is TGTGCCAGCAGCTTAGCCTACTTGGGATCGCTAGCCAAAAACATTCAGTACTTC.

The CDR3 nucleotides read TGCAGTGCTAGAGATCGCGGGGAGGGCGGCACTTATTACTATGGCTACACCTTC. It specifies CSARDRGEGGTYYYGYTF. V gene TRBV20-1 combines with J gene TRBJ1-2; no clear D gene. The CDR3 extends over 18 amino acids. Germline values: CDR1 DFQATT, CDR2 SNEGSKA (reference sequence). V was shortened by 0 bases and J by 3 bases, with 23 bases between the two germline ends.

This clonotype is categorized as medium-sized. V usage is TRBV20-1 and J usage is TRBJ2-1; no clear D gene. Looked up from germline, CDR1 is DFQATT and CDR2 is SNEGSKA (reference sequence). This CDR3 comprises 12 residues. Trimming took 7 bases from V and 8 from J, leaving 15 bases between them. The CDR3 nucleotides read TGCAGTGTTAAAGACGCCCTCCATGAGCAGTTCTTC. Translating it yields CSVKDALHEQFF.

The gene calls are TRBV28 and TRBJ1-1; D not certain. V was pared by 10 bases and J by 6 bases, with 9 bases between. The CDR3 is 10 amino acids. CDR1 MDHEN and CDR2 SYDVKM come from the germline V gene. CDR3 loop: CATGKAEAFF. CDR3 DNA sequence: TGTGCCACCGGGAAAGCTGAAGCTTTCTTT.

The gene calls are TRBV7-9 and TRBJ2-5; 9 bases align to TRBD1. CDR1 is SEHNR, CDR2 FQNEAQ, per germline (reference sequence). This CDR3 is 15 amino acids long. Unmatched junction bases numbered 9, after V lost 6 bases and J lost 4 bases. The CDR3 DNA reads TGTGCCAGCAGTTCTCCGGGACAGGGAGCAGAGACCCAGTACTTC. Amino acids: CASSSPGQGAETQYF. The full variable domain, with the rest looked up from reference TRBV7-9 and TRBJ2-5, is DTGVSQNPRHKITKRGQNVTFRCDPISEHNRLYWYRQTLGQGPEFLTYFQNEAQLEKSRLLSDRFSAERPKGSFSTLEIQRTEQGDSAMYLCASSSPGQGAETQYFGPGTRLLVL.

This clonotype was picked up a small number of times. The chain employs TRBV7-6 and TRBJ1-6; no clear D. The germline gives CDR1 SGHVS, CDR2 FNYEAQ. This CDR3 is built from 13 residues. V lost 4 bases and J 5 bases, leaving 6 bases between the germline ends. The CDR3 here is CASSWADNSPLHF. The CDR3, as DNA: TGTGCCAGCAGCTGGGCCGATAATTCACCCCTCCACTTT.

CDR3 in amino acids: CAWSVSEYGYTF. CDR3 nucleotide sequence: TGTGCCTGGAGTGTAAGTGAATATGGCTACACCTTC. The rearrangement joins TRBV30 to TRBJ1-2; unclear D gene. V dropped 0 bases and J dropped 5 bases, with 7 bases sitting between them. CDR3 length equals 12 residues. Germline CDR1 and CDR2: GTSNPN and SVGIG (reference sequence).

The table lists this clonotype with a few counts. The J gene is TRBJ1-1, the V gene TRBV2, with D possibly TRBD1 on 6 matching bases. This CDR3 region has 14 residues. Germline-derived CDR1 and CDR2 are SNHLY and FYNNEI. V was clipped by 4 bases and J by 1 base, with 10 bases between them. The CDR3 sequence is CASSVLQGNTEAFF. The CDR3 DNA is TGTGCCAGCAGTGTACTACAGGGGAACACTGAAGCTTTCTTT.

The chain has TRBV30 and TRBJ1-2; 8 nucleotides match TRBD1. The CDR3 is made up of 17 amino acids. Unmatched junction bases numbered 9, after V lost 0 bases and J lost 0 bases. Germline lookup yields CDR1 GTSNPN and CDR2 SVGIG (reference sequence). The CDR3 region has the DNA TGTGCCTGGAGTGTACGGACAGGGTTAGGACCTAACTATGGCTACACCTTC. This translates into CAWSVRTGLGPNYGYTF.

CDR3 nucleotides: TGTGCCAGCAGGCCAGGGTTGGCTGGGGCCAACGTCCTGACTTTC. As protein: CASRPGLAGANVLTF. The genes are TRBV6-1 and TRBJ2-6, with D possibly TRBD1 on 5 matching bases. The CDR3 extends over 15 amino acids. The germline V gene has CDR1 MNHNS and CDR2 SASEGT. The ends were cut back, 6 bases at V and 2 bases at J, with 11 bases in the middle.

This chain uses TRBV3-1 with TRBJ2-3; unclear D gene. There are 15 residues in the CDR3. V gave up 6 bases and J gave up 5 bases, with 18 bases separating them. Per germline, CDR1 LGHDT and CDR2 YNNKEL (reference sequence). Here the CDR3 DNA reads TGTGCCAGCAGGGATACCGCCAGGTTTTTAGATACGCAGTATTTT. Its translation: CASRDTARFLDTQYF.

The rearrangement links TRBV9 to TRBJ2-3, with 12 bases fitting TRBD2. This CDR3 has 15 amino acids. V gave up 4 bases and J gave up 9 bases; unmatched junction bases: 9. Per germline, CDR1 SGDLS and CDR2 YYNGEE. For the CDR3, the DNA is TGTGCCAGCAGCCCGCATTCTAGCGGGAGGGAGACGCAGTATTTT. As protein: CASSPHSSGRETQYF.

The V gene is TRBV19, the J gene TRBJ2-2, with D possibly being TRBD1 (6 bases). Trimming removed 6 bases from V and 4 bases from J, with 12 bases in between. The CDR3 has 14 amino acids. Germline CDR1 and CDR2: LNHDA and SQIVND (reference sequence). This CDR3 is CASSEDSFTGELFF. The CDR3 DNA sequence: TGTGCCAGTAGCGAGGACAGTTTCACCGGGGAGCTGTTTTTT.

V and J are TRBV20-1 and TRBJ2-3; the D gene is possibly TRBD1 (5 bases). This CDR3 is 16 amino acids long. Germline loops: CDR1 DFQATT, CDR2 SNEGSKA (reference sequence). The ends were cut back, 2 bases at V and 0 bases at J, with 15 bases in the middle. CDR3 DNA: TGCAGTGCTAGACGATCCGCGGACACTAGCACAGATACGCAGTATTTT. Protein product: CSARRSADTSTDTQYF.

The V call is TRBV19, the J call TRBJ1-4; 7 nucleotides align to TRBD1. The germline gives CDR1 LNHDA, CDR2 SQIVND (reference sequence). V was pared by 4 bases and J by 6 bases, with 8 bases of the junction left unmatched. There are 15 residues in the CDR3. The CDR3 DNA sequence: TGTGCCAGTAGTAGTCCCCGACAGGGTGATGAAAAACTGTTTTTT. This encodes CASSSPRQGDEKLFF.

This rearrangement joins TRBV11-3 to TRBJ1-2; D remains ambiguous. CDR3 size: 12 residues. Trimming cost V 4 bases and J 7 bases, with 10 bases left between them. CDR1 and CDR2 from the germline V gene are SGHNT and YENEEA. CDR3 region: CASSSSRGGYTF. Here the CDR3 DNA reads TGTGCCAGCAGCTCCTCCCGCGGTGGCTACACCTTC. Looking up the rest from reference TRBV11-3 and TRBJ1-2 gives the full variable domain: EAGVVQSPRYKIIEKKQPVAFWCNPISGHNTLYWYLQNLGQGPELLIRYENEEAVDDSQLPKDRFSAERLKGVDSTLKIQPAELGDSAVYLCASSSSRGGYTFGSGTRLTVV.

This clonotype was found a few times. The chain employs TRBV11-3 and TRBJ2-5; weak D call: TRBD2 (5 bases). The CDR3 has 15 amino acids. Germline lookup yields CDR1 SGHNT and CDR2 YENEEA. Trimming took 2 bases from V and 5 from J, leaving 15 bases between them. The CDR3 nucleotides read TGTGCCAGCAGCTTACATTCGGGAAAATCGGAGACCCAGTACTTC. Its protein is CASSLHSGKSETQYF.